The source of this TCR beta chain is a study of OX40 agonist ivuxolimab in advanced cancers. Whole-study context: The treatment was a fully human IgG2 OX40 agonist, ivuxolimab. Partial responses occurred in three patients (one hepatocellular carcinoma, two cutaneous melanoma).

A note on this clone: Its specificity is not known.

TCRdb's table, derived via immunoSEQ multiplex PCR, lists solely in-frame clones and lacks some. Among 55,000 to 75,000 clones, roughly 87% were seen once, and the ten largest hold approximately 1.3%. Sampling of blood occurred at baseline, cycle 4 day 1, and cycle 7 day 1. The V and J ends lost 0 bases and 1 base respectively, with 14 bases between them. This CDR3 spans 17 amino acids. Germline CDR1 is SGDLS and CDR2 is YYNGEE. General study results and limits: Among patients with partial responses at 0.1-3.0 mg/kg, clonal expansion was among the lowest.

Specimen: CD4+ or CD8+ T cells sorted from blood, collected in a trial of the OX40 agonist ivuxolimab. The V gene is TRBV9, the J gene TRBJ2-4, with D unresolved. This TCR derives from an adult with an advanced solid tumor such as melanoma, head and neck, liver or kidney cancer. CDR3 region: CASSVGTLYRAKNIQYF. CDR3 sequence (DNA): TGTGCCAGCAGCGTAGGTACACTGTATCGGGCCAAAAACATTCAGTACTTC.